This TCR beta chain was obtained from a study of human T cells and chemical hapten exposure. Background on the study: Patch tests put 0.01% DPC on the upper back, and the results were checked at 6 days. Whole-study results and caveats: The study found that PT1 expanded TCR counts correlated positively with patch test score.

Time point noted: patch test 2, 6 weeks after DPC sensitization. Treatment: therapeutic diphenylcyclopropenone sensitization with weekly scalp DPC. Participating donors were patients with alopecia, aged 18 to 70 years, considered appropriate candidates for DPC. Total RNA was isolated from whole blood that had not been fractionated. With respect to this clonotype: Its specificity is unknown.

CDR1 and CDR2 from the germline V gene are SGHTA and FQGNSA. V was pared by 4 bases and J by 3 bases, with 15 bases between. This CDR3 spans 15 amino acids. TCRdb ran MiXCR on the RACE reads and lists one entry per CDR3 protein. The table lists 110,000 to 150,000 distinct CDR3 sequences, over 9.5% of them singletons, with approximately 1.3% in the top ten. Sequencing used whole blood, obtained in connection with sensitization to the hapten diphenylcyclopropenone (DPC). The V call is TRBV7-2, the J call TRBJ2-5; D ambiguous. The sequence was obtained from a woman aged 45-65 years with alopecia areata. Some clones in this sample may be carry-over from other donors' samples. The CDR3 region is CASSSVWGPKETQYF. The CDR3 coding sequence is TGTGCCAGCAGCTCCGTATGGGGTCCTAAAGAGACCCAGTACTTC.